This T cell receptor (beta chain) was sequenced in a study of blood T cell repertoires in COVID-19. Study as a whole: From the United States, Italy and Spain came samples of acute and convalescent COVID-19. PBMCs, B-cell-depleted T cells, or T cells provided the cDNA or gDNA that made up the material.

V lost 2 bases and J 4 bases, leaving 14 bases between the germline ends. CDR1 and CDR2 from the germline V gene are SGHTA and FQGNSA. This CDR3 is 15 amino acids long. Per the authors' pipeline: Estimation of nucleated cell counts relied on the amplification of reference gene primers. The data were produced by immunoSEQ multiplex PCR, yet TCRdb's version contains in-frame clones alone and is incomplete. V and J calls and clone size are copied from that table; D and trimming were computed from the DNA. The sample has fewer than 200,000 clones, roughly 81% seen once; the top ten hold 7.5% to 9.5%. The gene calls are TRBV7-2 and TRBJ1-1; tentatively, D is TRBD1 (5 bases). The sample comprised peripheral blood. This clonotype was sampled from a man in his forties or fifties who had recovered from COVID-19. The CDR3 DNA sequence: TGTGCCAGCAGCTTAACTAGGGGACTAGGCACTGAAGCTTTCTTT. Amino acids: CASSLTRGLGTEAFF.